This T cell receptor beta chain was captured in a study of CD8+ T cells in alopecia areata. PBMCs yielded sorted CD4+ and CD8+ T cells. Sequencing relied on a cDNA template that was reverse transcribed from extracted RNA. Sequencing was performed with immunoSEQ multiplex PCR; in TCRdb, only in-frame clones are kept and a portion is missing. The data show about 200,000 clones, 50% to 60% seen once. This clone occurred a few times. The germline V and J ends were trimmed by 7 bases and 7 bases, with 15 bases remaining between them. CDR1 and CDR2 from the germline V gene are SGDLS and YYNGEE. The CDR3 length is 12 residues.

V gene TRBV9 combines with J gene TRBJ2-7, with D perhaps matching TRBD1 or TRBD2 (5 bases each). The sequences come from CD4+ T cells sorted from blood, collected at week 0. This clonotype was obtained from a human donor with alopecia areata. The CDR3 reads CASGGSSGEQYF. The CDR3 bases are TGTGCCAGCGGGGGTAGCTCGGGAGAGCAGTACTTC.